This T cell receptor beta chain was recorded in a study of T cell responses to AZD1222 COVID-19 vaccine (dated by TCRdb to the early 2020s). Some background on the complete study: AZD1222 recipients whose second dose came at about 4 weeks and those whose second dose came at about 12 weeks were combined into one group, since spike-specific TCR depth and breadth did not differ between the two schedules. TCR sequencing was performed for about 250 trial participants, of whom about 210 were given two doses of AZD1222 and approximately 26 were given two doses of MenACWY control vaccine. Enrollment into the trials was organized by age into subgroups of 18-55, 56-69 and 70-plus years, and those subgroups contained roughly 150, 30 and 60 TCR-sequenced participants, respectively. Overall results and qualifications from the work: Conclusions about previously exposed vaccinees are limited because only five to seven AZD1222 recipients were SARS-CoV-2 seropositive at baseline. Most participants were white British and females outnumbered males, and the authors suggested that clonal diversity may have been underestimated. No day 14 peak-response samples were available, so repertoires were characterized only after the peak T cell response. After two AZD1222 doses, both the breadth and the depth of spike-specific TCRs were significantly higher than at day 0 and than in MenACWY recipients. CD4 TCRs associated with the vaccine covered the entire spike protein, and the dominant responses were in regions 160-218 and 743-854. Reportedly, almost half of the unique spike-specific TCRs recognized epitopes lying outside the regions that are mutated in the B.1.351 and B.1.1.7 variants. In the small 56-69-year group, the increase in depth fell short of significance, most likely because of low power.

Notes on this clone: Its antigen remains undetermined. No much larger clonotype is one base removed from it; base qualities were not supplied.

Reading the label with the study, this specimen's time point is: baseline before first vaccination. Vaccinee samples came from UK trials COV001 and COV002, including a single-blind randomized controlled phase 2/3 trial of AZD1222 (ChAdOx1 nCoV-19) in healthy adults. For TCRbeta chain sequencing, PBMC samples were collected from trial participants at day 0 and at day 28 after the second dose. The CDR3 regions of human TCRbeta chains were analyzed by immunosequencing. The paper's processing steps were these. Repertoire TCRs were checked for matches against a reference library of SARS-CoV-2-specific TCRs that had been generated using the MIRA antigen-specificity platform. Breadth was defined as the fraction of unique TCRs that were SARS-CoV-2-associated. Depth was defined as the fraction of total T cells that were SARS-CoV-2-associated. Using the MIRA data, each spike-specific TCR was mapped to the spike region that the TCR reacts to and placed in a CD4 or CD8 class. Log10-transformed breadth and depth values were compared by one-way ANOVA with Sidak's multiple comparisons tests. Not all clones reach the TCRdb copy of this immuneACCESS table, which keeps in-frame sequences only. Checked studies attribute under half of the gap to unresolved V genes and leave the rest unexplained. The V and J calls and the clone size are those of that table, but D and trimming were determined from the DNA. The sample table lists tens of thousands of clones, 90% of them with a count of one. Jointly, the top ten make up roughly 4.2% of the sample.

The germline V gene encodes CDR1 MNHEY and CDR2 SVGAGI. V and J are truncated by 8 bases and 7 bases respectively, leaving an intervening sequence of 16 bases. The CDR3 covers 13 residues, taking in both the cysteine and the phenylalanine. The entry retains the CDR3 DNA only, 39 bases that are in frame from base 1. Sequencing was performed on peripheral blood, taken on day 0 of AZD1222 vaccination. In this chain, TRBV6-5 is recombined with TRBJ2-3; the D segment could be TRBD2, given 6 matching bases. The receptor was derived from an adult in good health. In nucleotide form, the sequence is TGTGCCAGCCGGGACTCACTCCATTATACGCAGTATTTT. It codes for CASRDSLHYTQYF.